Listed here are 5 T cell receptor beta chains from one sample, sequenced in a study of cytomegalovirus exposure and HLA in healthy donors. The PCR used 60 Vbeta and 13 Jbeta primers. The protocol was immunoSEQ multiplex PCR, while the TCRdb copy is restricted to in-frame clones and leaves out a portion. The table lists 130,000 to 150,000 clones, around 80% of them singletons. Sequenced input: PBMCs. The receptors stem from a man in his forties or fifties in good health and CMV-seropositive.

The J gene is TRBJ2-7, the V gene TRBV7-9, with TRBD1 matching over 10 bases. Germline trimming cut 3 bases from V and 7 bases from J; bases unmatched to any gene: 6. The CDR3 spans 14 residues. Germline CDR1 SEHNR, CDR2 FQNEAQ (reference sequence). The CDR3 sequence: CASSLGQGSREQYF. The CDR3 bases are TGTGCCAGCAGCTTGGGACAGGGGTCGAGAGAGCAGTACTTC.

The chain uses TRBV6-1 and TRBJ2-5; a weak D match, TRBD2 (6 bases). The length of the CDR3 is 15 residues. V gave up 5 bases and J gave up 5 bases, with 18 bases separating them. Germline-derived CDR1 and CDR2 are MNHNS and SASEGT. CDR3 loop: CASSLWGLEGETQYF. CDR3 nucleotides: TGTGCCAGCAGTCTCTGGGGCCTGGAGGGGGAGACCCAGTACTTC.

The chain employs TRBV15 and TRBJ2-5; D may be TRBD2 (5 bases). From germline, CDR1 is LNHNV and CDR2 YYDKDF (reference sequence). CDR3 length: 14 amino acids. Trimming took 5 bases from V and 2 from J, leaving 12 bases between them. The CDR3 is CATSVSRVQETQYF. The CDR3 region has the DNA TGTGCCACCAGCGTATCGAGGGTTCAAGAGACCCAGTACTTC.

V and J are TRBV27 and TRBJ1-1, with D possibly TRBD1 on 6 matching bases. The CDR3 is made up of 15 amino acids. Germline loops: CDR1 MNHEY, CDR2 SMNVEV (reference sequence). Trimming cost V 1 base and J 5 bases, with 14 bases left between them. CDR3 protein: CASSLFVQGRTEAFF. DNA of the CDR3: TGTGCCAGCAGTTTATTCGTACAGGGCAGAACTGAAGCTTTCTTT.

The rearrangement links TRBV4-3 to TRBJ2-3; D is perhaps TRBD2 (6 bases). Germline V gives CDR1 LGHNA, CDR2 YSLEER. V lost 3 bases and J lost 2, with 18 bases in between. The CDR3 extends over 17 amino acids. DNA for the CDR3: TGCGCCAGCAGCCAGAACGTCCGGGACTCTTTCACAGATACGCAGTATTTT. Translated: CASSQNVRDSFTDTQYF.